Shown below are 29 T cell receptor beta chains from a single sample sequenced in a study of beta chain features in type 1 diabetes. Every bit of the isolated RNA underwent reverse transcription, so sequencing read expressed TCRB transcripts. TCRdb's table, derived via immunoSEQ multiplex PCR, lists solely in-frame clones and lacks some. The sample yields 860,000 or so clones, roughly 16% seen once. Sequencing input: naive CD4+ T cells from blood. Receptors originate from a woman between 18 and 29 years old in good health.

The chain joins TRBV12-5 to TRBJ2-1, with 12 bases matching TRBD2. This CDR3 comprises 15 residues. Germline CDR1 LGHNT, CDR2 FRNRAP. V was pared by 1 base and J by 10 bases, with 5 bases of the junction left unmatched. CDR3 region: CASGLESSGREEQFF. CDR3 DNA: TGTGCTAGTGGTTTGGAGTCTAGCGGGAGGGAAGAGCAGTTCTTC.

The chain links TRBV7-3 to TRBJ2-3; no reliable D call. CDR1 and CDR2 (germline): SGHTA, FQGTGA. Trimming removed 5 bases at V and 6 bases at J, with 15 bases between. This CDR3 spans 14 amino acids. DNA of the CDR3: TGTGCCAGCAGCCCGGACCCTACGTTGGATACGCAGTATTTT. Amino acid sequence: CASSPDPTLDTQYF.

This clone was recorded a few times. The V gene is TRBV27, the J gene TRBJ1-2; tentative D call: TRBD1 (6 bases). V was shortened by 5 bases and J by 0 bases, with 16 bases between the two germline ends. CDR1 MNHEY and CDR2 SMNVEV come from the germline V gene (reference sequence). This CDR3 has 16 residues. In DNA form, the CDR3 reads TGTGCCAGCAGTACCACTCAGGGGAAAGCTAACTATGGCTACACCTTC. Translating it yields CASSTTQGKANYGYTF.

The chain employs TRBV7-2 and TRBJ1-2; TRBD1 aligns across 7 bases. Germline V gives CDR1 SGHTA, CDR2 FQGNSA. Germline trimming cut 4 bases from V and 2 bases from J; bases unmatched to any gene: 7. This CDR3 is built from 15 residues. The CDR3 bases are TGTGCCAGCAGCTCTGCACAGGGGTGGAACTATGGCTACACCTTC. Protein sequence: CASSSAQGWNYGYTF.

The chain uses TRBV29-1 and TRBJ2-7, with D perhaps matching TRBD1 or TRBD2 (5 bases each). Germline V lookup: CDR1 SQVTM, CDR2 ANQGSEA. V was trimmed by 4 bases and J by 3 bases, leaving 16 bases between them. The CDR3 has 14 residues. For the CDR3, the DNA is TGCAGCGTTGGGATGCGACAGAGCGGCTACGAGCAGTACTTC. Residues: CSVGMRQSGYEQYF.

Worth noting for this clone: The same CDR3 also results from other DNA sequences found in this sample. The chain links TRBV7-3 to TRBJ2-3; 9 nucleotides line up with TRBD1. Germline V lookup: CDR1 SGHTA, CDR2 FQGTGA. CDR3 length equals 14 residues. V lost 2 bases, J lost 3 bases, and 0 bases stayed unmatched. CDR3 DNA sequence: TGTGCCAGCAGCTTAGGGACAGGGACAGATACGCAGTATTTT. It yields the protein CASSLGTGTDTQYF.

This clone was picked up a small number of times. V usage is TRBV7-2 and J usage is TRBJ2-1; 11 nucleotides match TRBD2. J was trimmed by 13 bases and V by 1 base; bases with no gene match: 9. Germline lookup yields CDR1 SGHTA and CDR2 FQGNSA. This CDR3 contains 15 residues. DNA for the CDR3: TGTGCCAGCAGCTTAGGGCTAGCGGGAGGTAGGTTTCAGTTCTTC. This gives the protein CASSLGLAGGRFQFF.

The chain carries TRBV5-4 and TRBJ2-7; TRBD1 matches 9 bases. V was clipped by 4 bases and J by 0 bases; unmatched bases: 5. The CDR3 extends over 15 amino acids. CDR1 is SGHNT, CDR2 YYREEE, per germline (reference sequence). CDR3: CASSVGQGSSYEQYF. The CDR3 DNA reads TGTGCCAGCAGCGTCGGACAGGGGAGCTCCTACGAGCAGTACTTC.

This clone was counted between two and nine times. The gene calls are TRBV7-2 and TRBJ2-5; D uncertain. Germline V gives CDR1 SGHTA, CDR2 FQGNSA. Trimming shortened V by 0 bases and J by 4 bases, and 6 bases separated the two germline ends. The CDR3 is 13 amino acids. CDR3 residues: CASSLAYGETQYF. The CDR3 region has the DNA TGTGCCAGCAGCTTAGCTTATGGAGAGACCCAGTACTTC.

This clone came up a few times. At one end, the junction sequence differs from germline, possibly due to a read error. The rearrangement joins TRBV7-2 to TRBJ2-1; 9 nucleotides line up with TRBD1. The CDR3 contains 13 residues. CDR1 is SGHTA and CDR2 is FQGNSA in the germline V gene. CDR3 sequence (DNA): TGTGCCAGCAGCTTTGACAGGGGGGGTACCTTGGTCTTC. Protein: CASSFDRGGTLVF.

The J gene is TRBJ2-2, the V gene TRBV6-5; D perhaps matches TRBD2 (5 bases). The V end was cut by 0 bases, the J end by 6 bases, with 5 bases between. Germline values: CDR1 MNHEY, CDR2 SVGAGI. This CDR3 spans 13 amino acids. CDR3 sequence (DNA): TGTGCCAGCAGTTACTCGAGGGCCGGGGAGCTGTTTTTT. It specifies CASSYSRAGELFF.

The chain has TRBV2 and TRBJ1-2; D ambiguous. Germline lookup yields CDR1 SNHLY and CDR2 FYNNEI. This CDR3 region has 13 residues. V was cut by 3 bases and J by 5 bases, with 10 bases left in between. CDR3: CASSENRPYGYTF. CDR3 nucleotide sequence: TGTGCCAGCAGTGAGAACAGACCGTATGGCTACACCTTC.

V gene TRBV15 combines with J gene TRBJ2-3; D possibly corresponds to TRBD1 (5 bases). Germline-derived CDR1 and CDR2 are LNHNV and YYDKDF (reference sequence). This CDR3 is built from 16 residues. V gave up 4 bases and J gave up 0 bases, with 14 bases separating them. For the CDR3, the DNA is TGTGCCACCAGCAACAGGTGGGCCTCTAGCACAGATACGCAGTATTTT. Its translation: CATSNRWASSTDTQYF.

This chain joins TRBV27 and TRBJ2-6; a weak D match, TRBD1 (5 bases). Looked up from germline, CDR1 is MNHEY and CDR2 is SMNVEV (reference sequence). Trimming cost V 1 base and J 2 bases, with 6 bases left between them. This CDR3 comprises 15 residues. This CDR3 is CASSLLGAGANVLTF. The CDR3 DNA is TGTGCCAGCAGTTTATTAGGGGCTGGGGCCAACGTCCTGACTTTC.

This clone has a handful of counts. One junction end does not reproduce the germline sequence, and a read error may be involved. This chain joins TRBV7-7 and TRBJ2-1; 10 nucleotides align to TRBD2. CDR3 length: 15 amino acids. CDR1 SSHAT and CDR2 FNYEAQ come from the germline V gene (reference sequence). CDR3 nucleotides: TGTGCTAGCAGTCCTAGCGGGAGTCCCTACAATGAGCAGTTCTTC. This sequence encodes CASSPSGSPYNEQFF.

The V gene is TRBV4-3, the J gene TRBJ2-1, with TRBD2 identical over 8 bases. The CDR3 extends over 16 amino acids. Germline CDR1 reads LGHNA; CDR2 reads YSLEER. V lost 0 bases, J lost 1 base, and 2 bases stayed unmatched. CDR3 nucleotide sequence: TGCGCCAGCAGCCAAGATAAGCGGGAGTCCTACAATGAGCAGTTCTTC. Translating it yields CASSQDKRESYNEQFF.

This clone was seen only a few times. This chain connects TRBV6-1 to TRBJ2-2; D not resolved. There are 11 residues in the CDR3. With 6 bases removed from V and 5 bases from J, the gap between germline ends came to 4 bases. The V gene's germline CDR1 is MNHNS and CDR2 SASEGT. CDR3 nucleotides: TGTGCCAGCAGCCTTACCGGGGAGCTGTTTTTT. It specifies CASSLTGELFF.

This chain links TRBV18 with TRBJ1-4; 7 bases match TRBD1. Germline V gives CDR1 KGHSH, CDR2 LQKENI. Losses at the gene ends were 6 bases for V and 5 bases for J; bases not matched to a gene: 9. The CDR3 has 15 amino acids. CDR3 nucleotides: TGTGCCAGCTCCGTCGGGACAGCGATAAATGAAAAACTGTTTTTT. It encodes CASSVGTAINEKLFF.

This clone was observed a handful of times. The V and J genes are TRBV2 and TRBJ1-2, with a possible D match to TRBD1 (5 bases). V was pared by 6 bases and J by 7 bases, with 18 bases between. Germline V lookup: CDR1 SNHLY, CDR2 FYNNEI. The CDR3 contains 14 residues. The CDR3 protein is CASRESTGAVGYTF. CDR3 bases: TGTGCCAGCAGGGAGAGTACCGGGGCCGTTGGCTACACCTTC.

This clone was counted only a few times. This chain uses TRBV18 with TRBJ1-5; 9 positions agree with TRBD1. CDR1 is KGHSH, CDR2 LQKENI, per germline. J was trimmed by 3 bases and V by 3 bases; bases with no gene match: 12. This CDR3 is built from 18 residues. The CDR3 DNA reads TGTGCCAGCTCACCGCAGCCACCGGGACAGGGAAACAATCAGCCCCAGCATTTT. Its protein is CASSPQPPGQGNNQPQHF.

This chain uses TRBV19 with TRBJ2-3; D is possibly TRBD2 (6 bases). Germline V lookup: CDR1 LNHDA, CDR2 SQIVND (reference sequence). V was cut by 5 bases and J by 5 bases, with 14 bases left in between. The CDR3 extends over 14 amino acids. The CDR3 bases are TGTGCCAGTAGTCCCCCGCACGGGGGAGATACGCAGTATTTT. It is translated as CASSPPHGGDTQYF.

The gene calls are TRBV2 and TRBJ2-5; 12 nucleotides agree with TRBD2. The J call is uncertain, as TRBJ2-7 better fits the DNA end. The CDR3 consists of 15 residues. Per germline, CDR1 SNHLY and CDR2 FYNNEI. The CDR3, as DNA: TGTGCCAGCAGGAGACTAGCGGGAGTGGGGTACGAGCAGTACTTC. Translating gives CASRRLAGVGYEQYF.

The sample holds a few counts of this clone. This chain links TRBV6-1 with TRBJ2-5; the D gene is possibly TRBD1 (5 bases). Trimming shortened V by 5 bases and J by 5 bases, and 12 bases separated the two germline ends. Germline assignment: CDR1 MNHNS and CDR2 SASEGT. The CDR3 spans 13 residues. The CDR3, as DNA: TGTGCCAGCAGTTTCCAGGGTGGGGAGACCCAGTACTTC. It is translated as CASSFQGGETQYF.

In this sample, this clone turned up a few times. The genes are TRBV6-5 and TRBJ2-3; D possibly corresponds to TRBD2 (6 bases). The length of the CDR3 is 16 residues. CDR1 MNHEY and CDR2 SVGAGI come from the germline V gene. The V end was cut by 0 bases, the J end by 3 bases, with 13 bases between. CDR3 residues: CASSYSVADHTDTQYF. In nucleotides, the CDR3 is TGTGCCAGCAGTTACTCAGTAGCGGACCATACAGATACGCAGTATTTT.

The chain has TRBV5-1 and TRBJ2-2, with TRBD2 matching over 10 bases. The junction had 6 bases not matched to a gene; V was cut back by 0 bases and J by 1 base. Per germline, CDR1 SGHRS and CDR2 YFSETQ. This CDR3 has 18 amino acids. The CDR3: CASSLVSVAGGNTGELFF. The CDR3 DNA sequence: TGCGCCAGCAGCTTGGTTTCCGTAGCGGGAGGGAACACCGGGGAGCTGTTTTTT.

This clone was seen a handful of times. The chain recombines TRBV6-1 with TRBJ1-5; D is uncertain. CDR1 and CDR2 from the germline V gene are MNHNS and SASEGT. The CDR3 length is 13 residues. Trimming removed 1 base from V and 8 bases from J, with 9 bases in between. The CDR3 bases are TGTGCCAGCAGTGAAGTGGGGAGGAAGCCCCAGCATTTT. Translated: CASSEVGRKPQHF.

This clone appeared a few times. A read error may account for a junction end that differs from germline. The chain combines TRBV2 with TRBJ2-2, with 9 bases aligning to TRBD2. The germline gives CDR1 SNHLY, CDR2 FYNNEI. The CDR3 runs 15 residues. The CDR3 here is CASSSASGNIGELFF. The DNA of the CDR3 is TGTGCCAGCAGTTCGGCTAGCGGGAACATCGGGGAGCTGTTTTTT.

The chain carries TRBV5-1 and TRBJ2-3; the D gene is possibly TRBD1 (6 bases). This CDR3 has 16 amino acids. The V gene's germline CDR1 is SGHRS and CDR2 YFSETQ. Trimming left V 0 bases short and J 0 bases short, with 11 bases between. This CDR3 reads CASSLDQGLSTDTQYF. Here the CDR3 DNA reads TGCGCCAGCAGCTTGGATCAGGGGCTGAGCACAGATACGCAGTATTTT.

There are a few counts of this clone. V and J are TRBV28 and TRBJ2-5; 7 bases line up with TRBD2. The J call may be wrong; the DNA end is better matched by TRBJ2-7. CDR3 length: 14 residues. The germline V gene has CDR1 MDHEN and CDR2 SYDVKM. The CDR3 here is CASTHWEGTYEQYF. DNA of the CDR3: TGTGCCAGCACCCACTGGGAGGGAACCTACGAGCAGTACTTC.